The clone carrying this T cell receptor beta chain has just a few counts. Its antigen is currently unknown. The data are from a study of T cell repertoires in cytomegalovirus infection. Study information: Evidence of both CMV infection and a matching HLA type came from public TCR beta signatures. Points from the study as a whole: Based on cumulative public TCR beta family frequency, carriers of CMV plus the relevant HLA were identified. In two of eight donors, the top clonotype was HLA-C-restricted CMV-specific.

V shed 6 bases and J shed 1 base, with 13 bases lying between them. CDR3 length: 16 residues. Germline V gene sequence: CDR1 LNHDA, CDR2 SQIVND (reference sequence). One entry per CDR3 protein results from TCRdb running MiXCR on the reads. The sample lists hundreds of thousands of distinct CDR3 sequences, approximately 33% occurring once. This sample comprised cultured PBMCs, obtained from culture after CMV antigen stimulation. The V call is TRBV19, the J call TRBJ2-6; D is uncertain. The receptor comes from a human donor in good health (CMV status not recorded). Some clones in this sample may be carry-over from other donors' samples. CDR3 coding DNA: TGTGCCAGTAGGGACCGACTTGGGTCTGGGGCCAACGTCCTGACTTTC. This sequence encodes CASRDRLGSGANVLTF.